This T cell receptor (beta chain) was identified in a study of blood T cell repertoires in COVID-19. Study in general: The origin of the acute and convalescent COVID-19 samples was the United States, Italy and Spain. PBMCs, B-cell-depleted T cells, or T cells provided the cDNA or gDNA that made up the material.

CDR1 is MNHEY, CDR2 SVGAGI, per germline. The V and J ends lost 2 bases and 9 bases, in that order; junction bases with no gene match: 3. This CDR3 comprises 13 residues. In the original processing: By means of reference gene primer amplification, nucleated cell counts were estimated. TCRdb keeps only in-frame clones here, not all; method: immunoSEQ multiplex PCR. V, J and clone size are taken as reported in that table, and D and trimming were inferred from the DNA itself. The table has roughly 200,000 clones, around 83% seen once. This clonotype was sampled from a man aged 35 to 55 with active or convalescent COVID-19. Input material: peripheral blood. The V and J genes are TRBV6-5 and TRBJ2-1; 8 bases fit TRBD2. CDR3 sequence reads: CASSYGAGVEQFF. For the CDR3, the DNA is TGTGCCAGCAGTTACGGAGCGGGGGTTGAGCAGTTCTTC.